This T cell receptor beta chain derives from a study of blood T cell repertoires in COVID-19. Study overall: Sites in the United States, Italy and Spain provided acute and convalescent COVID-19 samples. From T cells, B-cell-depleted T cells, or PBMCs came the material, which was cDNA or gDNA.

In germline, CDR1 is MDHEN, CDR2 SYDVKM. J gave up 3 bases and V 5 bases, and 10 bases lay outside the gene matches. There are 17 residues in the CDR3. Enrolment of Seattle patients took place during active infection, and they were followed longitudinally. Source study methods: Amplification of reference gene primers provided the estimated nucleated cell counts. Sequenced by immunoSEQ multiplex PCR; TCRdb stores in-frame clones only, minus some. V, J and clone size derive from that table, while D and trimming were established from the DNA sequence. The table has about 160,000 clones, around 74% seen once.

Material: peripheral blood. This chain connects TRBV28 to TRBJ2-1; 10 bases agree with TRBD2. The receptor comes from a woman aged 55-69 years with COVID-19, enrolled during active disease. The CDR3 nucleotides are TGTGCCAGCAGTCCCACAGCGGGAGGGCCAGTCTACAATGAGCAGTTCTTC. This gives the protein CASSPTAGGPVYNEQFF.